Sequencing of this T cell receptor (beta chain) was carried out in a study of blood T cell repertoires in COVID-19. Study-wide background: From the United States, Italy and Spain came samples of acute and convalescent COVID-19. PBMCs, B-cell-depleted T cells, or T cells were the source of the cDNA or gDNA that made up the material.

Authors' methods: The authors estimated nucleated cell counts from reference gene primer amplification. Some clones are missing from TCRdb's copy, which holds only in-frame ones; the method was immunoSEQ multiplex PCR. V and J calls and clone size are as listed in that table; D and trimming were resolved from the DNA. Of fewer than 120,000 clones listed, about 79% are singletons. The origin of this receptor is a woman older than 75 with active or convalescent COVID-19. Material for sequencing was peripheral blood.

The CDR3 coding sequence is TGTGCCAGCAGCATATCCGGGACAACAACTAATGAAAAACTGTTTTTT. Protein sequence: CASSISGTTTNEKLFF. J is TRBJ1-4 and V is TRBV11-3; a possible D gene is TRBD1 (6 bases). The CDR3 has 16 residues. V lost 5 bases, J lost 0 bases, and 13 bases lay in between. Germline V CDR1 and CDR2: SGHNT, YENEEA.